This T cell receptor (beta chain) was observed in a study of cytomegalovirus exposure and HLA in healthy donors. PCR amplification relied on 60 Vbeta primers (plus 13 Jbeta primers). TCRdb's table, derived via immunoSEQ multiplex PCR, lists solely in-frame clones and lacks some. The data hold approximately 200,000 clones, with around 79% observed a single time. Trimming removed 0 bases from V and 6 bases from J, with 14 bases in between. This CDR3 has 16 amino acids. CDR1 and CDR2 from the germline V gene are LGHNA and YSLEER. This chain joins TRBV4-3 and TRBJ1-4; D might be TRBD1 (5 bases). The sample was PBMCs. The TCR comes from a girl aged 10-17 years in good health and CMV-seropositive. CDR3 protein: CASSQDLRGMDEKLFF. CDR3 sequence (DNA): TGCGCCAGCAGCCAAGATTTAAGGGGTATGGATGAAAAACTGTTTTTT.